Sequencing of this T cell receptor beta chain was carried out in a study of blood T cell repertoires in COVID-19. The germline V gene encodes CDR1 ENHRY and CDR2 SYGVKD. The CDR3 contains 14 residues. With 8 bases clipped from V and 4 bases from J, the junction kept 7 bases outside the gene matches. Sequencing was performed with immunoSEQ multiplex PCR; in TCRdb, only in-frame clones are kept and a portion is missing. This table holds roughly 250,000 clones, roughly 90% found once. The chain links TRBV10-3 to TRBJ2-3, with 9 bases aligning to TRBD2. The sample consisted of PBMCs or T cells enriched from blood (not recorded which). This receptor was taken from a woman in her 30s with acute COVID-19. The CDR3 protein is CAISGAGGADTQYF. CDR3 DNA sequence: TGTGCCATCTCCGGGGCGGGGGGGGCAGATACGCAGTATTTT.